Listed below are T cell receptor beta chains from one sample, sequenced in a study of shared clonotypes between healthy human individuals. Sequencing used immunoSEQ multiplex PCR; TCRdb keeps in-frame clones, though not all of them. Here the sample spans some 2,100,000 clones, approximately 94% being singletons. Sequencing was carried out using naive CD8+ T cells from PBMCs. The source of these receptors is a man between 18 and 35 years old in good health. Some clones in this sample may be carry-over from other donors' samples. Both conserved end residues are part of each CDR3. Fields, in order: V gene, D gene, J gene, clone size, CDR3 DNA, CDR3 protein. D genes are given only for firm matches. Clone size is shown for a subset of rows, as once, few, many or a class of expanded clone.

TRBV4-3	TRBD2	TRBJ2-1	NA	TGCGCCAGCAGCCAAGATCTCGGCCTGAGACTAGCGGGACGAAATGAGCAGTTCTTC	CASSQDLGLRLAGRNEQFF
TRBV28	NA	TRBJ2-7	NA	TGTGCCAGCAGCCCGCGAAAGGGCTACGAGCAGTACTTC	CASSPRKGYEQYF
TRBV28	NA	TRBJ1-1	NA	TGTGCCAGCAGTTTTGACGACACCCTGAACACTGAAGCTTTCTTT	CASSFDDTLNTEAFF
TRBV5-6	TRBD1	TRBJ2-7	NA	TGTGCCAGCACCCGTGGAGTGACAGGGGGAGACGAGCAGTACTTC	CASTRGVTGGDEQYF
TRBV10-2	NA	TRBJ2-1	NA	TGCGCCAGCAGTGACCTAGGGGGGAATGAGCAGTTCTTC	CASSDLGGNEQFF
TRBV11-2	NA	TRBJ2-2	NA	TGTGCCAGCAGCTTTACACTTGAACGTGTCGGGGAGCTGTTTTTT	CASSFTLERVGELFF
TRBV27	NA	TRBJ2-2	once	TGTGCCAGCAGTTCGAGACAGCTGAACACCGGGGAGCTGTTTTTT	CASSSRQLNTGELFF
TRBV29-1	TRBD1	TRBJ1-2	NA	TGCAGCGTTGAGAATTTTTTTGGACAGGGGGCGGTTGGCTACACCTTC	CSVENFFGQGAVGYTF
TRBV18	TRBD2	TRBJ2-1	NA	TGTGCCAGCTCACCTCCGGGACTAGCGGGAGTTAATAATGAGCAGTTCTTC	CASSPPGLAGVNNEQFF
TRBV30	TRBD1	TRBJ1-2	NA	TGTGCCTGGAGTGTAAATATCAGGGGGCGCGTCGGCTATGGCTACACCTTC	CAWSVNIRGRVGYGYTF
TRBV13	NA	TRBJ2-3	NA	TGTGCCAGCAGCTCGTCCCTCCGTAGCACAGATACGCAGTATTTT	CASSSSLRSTDTQYF
TRBV7-6	NA	TRBJ2-5	NA	TGTGCCAGCAGCTTACCACCCAGACGGAGCCAAGAGACCCAGTACTTC	CASSLPPRRSQETQYF
TRBV7-9	NA	TRBJ1-4	NA	TGTGCCAGCAGCTTTGTCACGTCCGGGAAAAATGAAAAACTGTTTTTT	CASSFVTSGKNEKLFF
TRBV30	NA	TRBJ2-3	NA	TGTGCCTGGAGTGTACCACGGGGGGATACGCAGTATTTT	CAWSVPRGDTQYF
TRBV30	TRBD1	TRBJ2-5	NA	TGTGCCTGGAGCTCTATCACTTGGGACAGGGGTAGGGAGACCCAGTACTTC	CAWSSITWDRGRETQYF
TRBV7-9	NA	TRBJ2-3	NA	TGTGCCAGCAGGCAGGAACTCACAGATACGCAGTATTTT	CASRQELTDTQYF
TRBV4-1	NA	TRBJ1-4	NA	TGCGCCAGCAGCCAAGCTCGGGTGGACGAAAAACTGTTTTTT	CASSQARVDEKLFF
TRBV4-1	TRBD2	TRBJ2-3	NA	TGCGCCAGCAGCCAACGCTTGGCGGGAGTGGGGGATACGCAGTATTTT	CASSQRLAGVGDTQYF
TRBV30	NA	TRBJ1-1	NA	TGTGCCTGGATGATGAACACTGAAGCTTTCTTT	CAWMMNTEAFF
TRBV5-6	TRBD1	TRBJ2-7	NA	TGTGCCAGCAGCTATGGACAGGGGACCTTCTACGAGCAGTACTTC	CASSYGQGTFYEQYF
TRBV5-8	NA	TRBJ2-2	NA	TGTGCCAGCAGCTCCAACAGACGCGGCTCCGACACCGGGGAGCTGTTTTTT	CASSSNRRGSDTGELFF
TRBV21-1	NA	TRBJ2-7	NA	TGTGCCAGCAGCAGGGGACAGTTCCCCTACGAGCAGTACTTC	CASSRGQFPYEQYF
TRBV9	NA	TRBJ2-5	NA	TGTGCCAGCAGCGTAGCAGTGACTAACGCAGAAGAGACCCAGTACTTC	CASSVAVTNAEETQYF
TRBV9	NA	TRBJ2-1	NA	TGTGCCAGCAGTAGGAGAGTGGGCGATGAGCAGTTCTTC	CASSRRVGDEQFF
TRBV7-6	TRBD1	TRBJ1-4	NA	TGTGCCAGCAGTTGGATAGTCCCGGGACAGGGGGCACGGAATGAAAAACTGTTTTTT	CASSWIVPGQGARNEKLFF
TRBV10-1	NA	TRBJ2-5	NA	TGCGCCAGCAGTGTGTCGGGGAGGAACCGGACCCAGTACTTC	CASSVSGRNRTQYF
TRBV6-1	NA	TRBJ2-7	once	TGTGCCAGCAGCGACACAGGGATGGTCTACGAGCAGTACTTC	CASSDTGMVYEQYF
TRBV19	NA	TRBJ1-3	NA	TGTGCCAGGCGGACAGTCTCTGGAAACACCATATATTTT	CARRTVSGNTIYF
TRBV27	NA	TRBJ1-2	NA	TGTGCCAGCAGTTTATCGGGCACCATCTATGGCTACACCTTC	CASSLSGTIYGYTF
TRBV30	NA	TRBJ1-1	NA	TGTGCCTGGAGTGAGGCCAGGTTGAACACTGAAGCTTTCTTT	CAWSEARLNTEAFF
TRBV7-9	NA	TRBJ2-2	NA	TGTGCCAGCGGGATAGCCCTGAGCACCGGGGAGCTGTTTTTT	CASGIALSTGELFF
TRBV7-2	TRBD2	TRBJ2-7	NA	TGTGCCAGCAGCTTAGCGCTTGGACTAGCGGGATCCGAGCAGTACTTC	CASSLALGLAGSEQYF
TRBV5-4	NA	TRBJ2-7	NA	TGTGCCAGCAGCCCCCGGGAATCCTACGAGCAGTACTTC	CASSPRESYEQYF
TRBV7-9	NA	TRBJ2-7	NA	TGTGCCAGCACCCACTTGCGGTCCTACGAGCAGTACTTC	CASTHLRSYEQYF
TRBV4-2	TRBD2	TRBJ2-7	NA	TGTGCCAGCAGCCAAGCCAGGACTAGCGTCAACGAGCAGTGCTTC	CASSQARTSVNEQCF
TRBV7-6	NA	TRBJ2-7	NA	TGTGCCAGCAGCTTAGAACAGAGTCCGTCCTACGAGCAGTACTTC	CASSLEQSPSYEQYF
TRBV27	TRBD1	TRBJ2-7	NA	TGTGCCAGCAGTTCCTCTGCCGGGACAGTCTCCTACGAGCAGTACTTC	CASSSSAGTVSYEQYF
TRBV27	NA	TRBJ1-2	NA	TGTGCCACCCGATGGGGCGGTGGATTTAATGGCTACACCTTC	CATRWGGGFNGYTF
TRBV4-1	NA	TRBJ1-1	NA	TGCGCCAGCAGCCAAGGTGTCAGGGCTATGAACACTGAAGCTTTCTTT	CASSQGVRAMNTEAFF
TRBV19	NA	TRBJ1-1	NA	TGTGCCAGTAGTATACTGTCGGGAATGGACACTGAAGCTTTCTTT	CASSILSGMDTEAFF
TRBV5-4	TRBD2	TRBJ2-5	NA	TGTGCCAGCAGCTTGAAGCGGGAGAATGAAGAGACCCAGTACTTC	CASSLKRENEETQYF
TRBV6-6	NA	TRBJ1-2	NA	TGTGCCAGCTATCGTGGGAGAGACGACTATGGCTACACCTTC	CASYRGRDDYGYTF
TRBV5-6	TRBD2	TRBJ2-1	NA	TGTGCCAGCAGCCCGGGACTAGCGGCCTACAATGAGCAGTTCTTC	CASSPGLAAYNEQFF
TRBV7-8	TRBD1	TRBJ1-1	NA	TGTGCCAGCAGCTGGACAGGGCTTACTGAAGCTTTCTTT	CASSWTGLTEAFF
TRBV7-6	TRBD1	TRBJ1-3	NA	TGTGCCAGCAGCGATAGACAGGGATGGGTTACTGGAAACACCATATATTTT	CASSDRQGWVTGNTIYF
TRBV13	TRBD2	TRBJ2-7	NA	TGTGCCAGCAGCCAGGGACTAGCGGGGTCCTACGAGCAGTACTTC	CASSQGLAGSYEQYF
TRBV9	NA	TRBJ1-5	NA	TGTGCCAGCAGCGCGGGGGGAATTGCTCAGCCCCAGCATTTT	CASSAGGIAQPQHF
TRBV19	NA	TRBJ2-7	NA	TGTGCCAGTAGTATACGAGGGGGGCTGGTCGAGCAGTACTTC	CASSIRGGLVEQYF
TRBV5-4	NA	TRBJ2-3	NA	TGTGCCAGCAGCTTGGAGGGGGGGCGCGGCACAGATACGCAGTATTTT	CASSLEGGRGTDTQYF
TRBV27	NA	TRBJ2-7	NA	TGTGCCAGCAGTACCAGGGGAGCCGAGCAGTACTTC	CASSTRGAEQYF
TRBV4-3	NA	TRBJ2-1	NA	TGCGCCAGCAGCCAAGAGGCGGTGAGCTCCTACAATGAGCAGTTCTTC	CASSQEAVSSYNEQFF